This TCR beta chain was recorded in a study of blood T cell repertoires in COVID-19. Turning to the study itself: Acute and convalescent COVID-19 specimens originated in the United States, Italy and Spain.

In the authors' workflow: Estimation of nucleated cell counts relied on the amplification of reference gene primers. Profiling relied on immunoSEQ multiplex PCR, and the TCRdb table lists in-frame clones only, not all of them. V and J calls and clone size are as listed in that table; D and trimming were resolved from the DNA. This table has a few hundred thousand clones, approximately 90% appearing once. The CDR3 contains 17 residues. Germline values: CDR1 PRHDT, CDR2 FYEKMQ (reference sequence). V was cut by 10 bases and J by 4 bases, with 25 bases left in between. Sequencing was done on a sample of peripheral blood. V gene TRBV13 combines with J gene TRBJ2-2; possibly TRBD1 for D (6 bases). The receptor comes from a woman younger than 35 who had recovered from COVID-19. CDR3 coding DNA: TGTGCCACAAAAACCAGTAGGGGGTTTAGCAGCACCGGGGAGCTGTTTTTT. Encoded protein: CATKTSRGFSSTGELFF.